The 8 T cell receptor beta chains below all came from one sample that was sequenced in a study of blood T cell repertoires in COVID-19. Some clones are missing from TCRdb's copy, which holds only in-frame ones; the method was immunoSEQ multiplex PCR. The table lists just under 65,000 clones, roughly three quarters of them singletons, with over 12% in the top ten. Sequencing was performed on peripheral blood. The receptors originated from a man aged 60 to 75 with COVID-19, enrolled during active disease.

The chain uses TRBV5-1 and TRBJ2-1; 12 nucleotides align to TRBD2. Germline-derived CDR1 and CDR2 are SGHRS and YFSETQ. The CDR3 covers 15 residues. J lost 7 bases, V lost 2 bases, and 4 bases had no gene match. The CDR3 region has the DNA TGCGCCAGCAGCTTCGGACTAGCGGGGCGTAATGAGCAGTTCTTC. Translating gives CASSFGLAGRNEQFF. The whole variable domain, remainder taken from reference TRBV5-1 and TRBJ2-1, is KAGVTQTPRYLIKTRGQQVTLSCSPISGHRSVSWYQQTPGQGLQFLFEYFSETQRNKGNFPGRFSGRQFSNSRSEMNVSTLELGDSALYLCASSFGLAGRNEQFFGPGTRLTVL.

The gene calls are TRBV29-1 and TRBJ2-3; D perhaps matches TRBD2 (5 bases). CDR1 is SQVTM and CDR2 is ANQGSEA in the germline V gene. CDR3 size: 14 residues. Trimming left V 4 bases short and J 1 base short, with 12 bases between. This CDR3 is CSVVGRYGTDTQYF. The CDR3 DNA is TGCAGCGTTGTAGGGAGATATGGCACAGATACGCAGTATTTT.

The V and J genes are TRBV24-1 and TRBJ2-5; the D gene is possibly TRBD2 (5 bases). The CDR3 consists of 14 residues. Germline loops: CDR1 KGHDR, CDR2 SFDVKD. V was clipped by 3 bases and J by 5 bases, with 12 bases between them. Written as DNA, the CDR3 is TGTGCCACCAGTGATATCCGGGGAGTCGAGACCCAGTACTTC. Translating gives CATSDIRGVETQYF.

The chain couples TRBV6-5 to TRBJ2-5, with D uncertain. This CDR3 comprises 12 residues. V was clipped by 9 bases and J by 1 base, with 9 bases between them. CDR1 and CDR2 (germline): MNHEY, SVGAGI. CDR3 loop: CASRSPQETQYF. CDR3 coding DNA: TGTGCCAGTAGAAGCCCCCAAGAGACCCAGTACTTC.

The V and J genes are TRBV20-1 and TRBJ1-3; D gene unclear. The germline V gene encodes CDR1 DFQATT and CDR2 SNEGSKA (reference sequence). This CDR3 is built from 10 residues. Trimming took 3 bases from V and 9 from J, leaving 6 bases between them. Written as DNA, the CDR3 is TGCAGTGCTAGCGTTTGCACCATATATTTT. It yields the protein CSASVCTIYF.

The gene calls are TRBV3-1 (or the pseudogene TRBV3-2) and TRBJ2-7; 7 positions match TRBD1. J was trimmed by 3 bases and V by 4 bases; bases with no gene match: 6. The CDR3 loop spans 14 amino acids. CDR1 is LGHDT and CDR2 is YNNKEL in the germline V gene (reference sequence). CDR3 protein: CASSLPGQHYEQYF. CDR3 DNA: TGTGCCAGCAGCCTCCCGGGACAGCACTACGAGCAGTACTTC.

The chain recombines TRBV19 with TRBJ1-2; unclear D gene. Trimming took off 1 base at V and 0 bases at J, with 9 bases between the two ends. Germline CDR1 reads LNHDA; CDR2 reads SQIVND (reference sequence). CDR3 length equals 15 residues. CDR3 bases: TGTGCCAGTAGTATAGGCCAGGCCTCTAACTATGGCTACACCTTC. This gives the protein CASSIGQASNYGYTF.

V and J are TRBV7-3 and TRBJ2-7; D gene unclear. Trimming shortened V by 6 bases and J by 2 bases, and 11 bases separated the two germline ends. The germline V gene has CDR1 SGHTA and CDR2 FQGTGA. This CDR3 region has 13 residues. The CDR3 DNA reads TGTGCCAGCAGGGCGCCAGGAACCTACGAGCAGTACTTC. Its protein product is CASRAPGTYEQYF.